The 30 T cell receptor beta chains presented below share a single source sample, sequenced in a study of blood T cell repertoires in COVID-19. The method was immunoSEQ multiplex PCR; TCRdb's version includes in-frame clones alone and lacks a portion of them. The table has 62,000 or so clones, roughly 89% seen once; the top ten hold 8.2%. Material for sequencing was peripheral blood. The receptors were sampled from a man aged 50-59 years with active COVID-19.

V and J are TRBV3-1 (or the pseudogene TRBV3-2) and TRBJ2-3, with TRBD2 matching 10 bases. In germline, CDR1 is LGHDT, CDR2 YNNKEL (reference sequence). This CDR3 spans 15 amino acids. V lost 3 bases, J lost 4 bases, and 4 bases stayed unmatched. The CDR3 loop is CASSQGTSVADTQYF. The CDR3 DNA reads as TGTGCCAGCAGCCAGGGGACTAGCGTGGCAGATACGCAGTATTTT.

This chain joins TRBV18 and TRBJ1-2; 8 nucleotides agree with TRBD1. Germline V lookup: CDR1 KGHSH, CDR2 LQKENI. Trimming cost V 3 bases and J 6 bases; bases outside gene matches: 9. This CDR3 has 15 amino acids. CDR3: CASSPWTGKVDGYTF. The CDR3 bases are TGTGCCAGCTCACCCTGGACAGGGAAAGTGGATGGCTACACCTTC.

V gene TRBV2 combines with J gene TRBJ1-6; no firm D call. Germline assignment: CDR1 SNHLY and CDR2 FYNNEI. This CDR3 has 16 residues. Trimming left V 7 bases short and J 0 bases short, with 13 bases between. In DNA, the CDR3 is TGTGCCAGCACTGCCCAGAGGAGCTCCTATAATTCACCCCTCCACTTT. Protein: CASTAQRSSYNSPLHF. The variable domain in full, with the rest retrieved from reference TRBV2 and TRBJ1-6, is EPEVTQTPSHQVTQMGQEVILRCVPISNHLYFYWYRQILGQKVEFLVSFYNNEISEKSEIFDDQFSVERPDGSNFTLKIRSTKLEDSAMYFCASTAQRSSYNSPLHFGNGTRLTVT.

The chain employs TRBV27 and TRBJ2-1, with 9 bases that match TRBD2. J was trimmed by 6 bases and V by 4 bases; bases with no gene match: 4. CDR1 is MNHEY and CDR2 is SMNVEV in the germline V gene (reference sequence). CDR3 length equals 14 residues. CDR3 sequence (DNA): TGTGCCAGCAGTTCCCGACTAGCGGCCAATGAGCAGTTCTTC. As protein: CASSSRLAANEQFF.

This clone was seen a few times. V gene TRBV6-6 combines with J gene TRBJ1-3, with D possibly matching TRBD1 (5 bases). The ends were cut back, 5 bases at V and 0 bases at J, with 8 bases in the middle. The CDR3 sequence is 14 residues long. The germline gives CDR1 MNHNY, CDR2 SVGAGI (reference sequence). In DNA, the CDR3 is TGTGCCAGCAGTGCGACAGACTCTGGAAACACCATATATTTT. This codes for CASSATDSGNTIYF.

This clone was seen repeatedly, ten times or more. The chain joins TRBV2 to TRBJ1-5, with a possible D match to TRBD1 (5 bases). The CDR3 is 15 residues long. Per the germline V gene, CDR1 is SNHLY and CDR2 is FYNNEI. V lost 6 bases, J lost 4 bases, and 16 bases lay in between. The CDR3 sequence is CASRKTGPLNQPQHF. As DNA, the CDR3 is TGTGCCAGCAGAAAAACAGGTCCCTTGAATCAGCCCCAGCATTTT.

The chain couples TRBV28 to TRBJ1-6; no clear D. V was cut by 7 bases and J by 7 bases, with 11 bases left in between. Looked up from germline, CDR1 is MDHEN and CDR2 is SYDVKM. This CDR3 comprises 13 residues. This CDR3 reads CASTGQNNSPLHF. The CDR3 nucleotides are TGTGCCAGCACAGGCCAGAACAATTCACCCCTCCACTTT.

CDR3 sequence reads: CASSLLLNYGYTF. Here the CDR3 DNA reads TGTGCCAGCAGTTTACTCCTTAACTATGGCTACACCTTC. The V gene is TRBV12-3 or TRBV12-4, the J gene TRBJ1-2; no clear D gene. The CDR3 consists of 13 residues. The V and J ends lost 2 bases and 1 base respectively, with 5 bases between them.

The V gene is TRBV18, the J gene TRBJ1-5, with 7 bases that match TRBD1. Germline V gene data show CDR1 as KGHSH and CDR2 as LQKENI. With V trimmed by 3 bases and J by 0 bases, 5 bases remained unmatched. This CDR3 is 16 amino acids long. As DNA, the CDR3 is TGTGCCAGCTCACCTCCAGGGGGTGATAGCAATCAGCCCCAGCATTTT. Translation gives CASSPPGGDSNQPQHF.

This clone has a single count. The chain is built from TRBV5-1 and TRBJ2-3; TRBD2 might be the D (5 bases). This CDR3 has 14 amino acids. Germline V lookup: CDR1 SGHRS, CDR2 YFSETQ. V lost 6 bases and J lost 0, with 11 bases in between. The CDR3 DNA is TGCGCCAGCATAGAGGGCAGTAGCACAGATACGCAGTATTTT. Protein product: CASIEGSSTDTQYF.

This chain uses TRBV29-1 with TRBJ2-3; D is uncertain. Germline V gene sequence: CDR1 SQVTM, CDR2 ANQGSEA. V lost 8 bases and J lost 6, with 12 bases in between. This CDR3 contains 11 residues. CDR3 amino acids: CSFRWADTQYF. CDR3 DNA sequence: TGCAGCTTTAGATGGGCGGATACGCAGTATTTT.

The CDR3 DNA is TGTGCCACCAGCAGACCGGGACAGGAGGACTATGGCTACACCTTC. It codes for CATSRPGQEDYGYTF. The rearrangement links TRBV15 to TRBJ1-2; TRBD1 matches 8 bases. Unmatched junction bases numbered 5, after V lost 2 bases and J lost 3 bases. Germline loops: CDR1 LNHNV, CDR2 YYDKDF (reference sequence). This CDR3 is 15 amino acids long.

The chain has TRBV20-1 and TRBJ1-1, with TRBD1 matching over 12 bases. The CDR3 has 11 amino acids. The ends lost 5 bases at V and 14 bases at J; junction bases unmatched: 6. The V gene's germline CDR1 is DFQATT and CDR2 SNEGSKA (reference sequence). The CDR3, as DNA: TGCAGTGCTCCTAGGGACAGGGGGCAATTCTTT. This codes for CSAPRDRGQFF.

The CDR3 here is CASSTRGGNSYEQYF. The CDR3 nucleotides read TGTGCCAGCAGCACTCGCGGGGGAAACTCCTACGAGCAGTACTTC. The chain employs TRBV14 and TRBJ2-7, with 7 bases aligning to TRBD2. Germline lookup yields CDR1 SGHDN and CDR2 FVKESK. V lost 5 bases to trimming and J lost 0 bases; unmatched junction nucleotides: 7. This CDR3 contains 15 residues.

The rearrangement joins TRBV28 to TRBJ1-6; weak D call: TRBD1 (6 bases). The CDR3 is 15 amino acids. The germline CDR1 and CDR2 sequences are MDHEN and SYDVKM. The ends were cut back, 4 bases at V and 6 bases at J, with 13 bases in the middle. DNA of the CDR3: TGTGCCAGCAGTTCCGGACAGATGGTTAATTCACCCCTCCACTTT. This translates into CASSSGQMVNSPLHF.

The chain couples TRBV10-3 to TRBJ1-1, with D tentatively TRBD1 (5 bases). The CDR3 consists of 18 residues. Trimming removed 3 bases at V and 6 bases at J, with 26 bases between. Looked up from germline, CDR1 is ENHRY and CDR2 is SYGVKD. CDR3 coding DNA: TGTGCCATCAGTGAAGGTCCGCCAACGGGGGGGAACTTTCCTGAAGCTTTCTTT. Its protein is CAISEGPPTGGNFPEAFF.

This chain joins TRBV5-1 and TRBJ2-3; TRBD2 matches 7 bases. The germline gives CDR1 SGHRS, CDR2 YFSETQ. With V trimmed by 1 base and J by 4 bases, 6 bases remained unmatched. The CDR3 is 15 amino acids. CDR3 loop: CASSLFGGISDTQYF. The CDR3 nucleotides are TGCGCCAGCAGCTTGTTCGGGGGGATATCAGATACGCAGTATTTT.

The chain uses TRBV10-3 and TRBJ1-2, with a weak D call TRBD1 (5 bases). Germline V CDR1 and CDR2: ENHRY, SYGVKD. V was trimmed by 10 bases and J by 4 bases, leaving 13 bases between them. This CDR3 comprises 12 residues. The CDR3 protein is CATTGVGYGYTF. The CDR3 nucleotides are TGTGCCACGACGGGGGTTGGCTATGGCTACACCTTC.

This sequence joins TRBV7-2 and TRBJ1-6; unclear D gene. The germline V and J ends were trimmed by 4 bases and 0 bases, with 13 bases remaining between them. The CDR3 extends over 17 amino acids. Germline assignment: CDR1 SGHTA and CDR2 FQGNSA. In DNA form, the CDR3 reads TGTGCCAGCAGCTCACCTACGGGGAGCTCCTATAATTCACCCCTCCACTTT. This sequence encodes CASSSPTGSSYNSPLHF.

The genes are TRBV5-4 and TRBJ2-3, with TRBD2 matching 15 bases. The CDR3 is made up of 18 amino acids. Germline CDR1 is SGHNT and CDR2 is YYREEE (reference sequence). V was pared by 0 bases and J by 3 bases, with 5 bases of the junction left unmatched. Here the CDR3 DNA reads TGTGCCAGCAGCTTGGAAATGGGACTAGCGGGGGGTACAGATACGCAGTATTTT. Amino acid sequence: CASSLEMGLAGGTDTQYF.

The rearrangement joins TRBV2 to TRBJ1-2, with 8 bases identical to TRBD1. The CDR3 contains 14 residues. V shed 8 bases and J 4 bases; nucleotides not matched to a gene: 9. CDR1 and CDR2 (germline): SNHLY, FYNNEI. The CDR3 DNA reads as TGTGCCAGCCTAGCAGGGGGCGCGGGCTATGGCTACACCTTC. Its protein is CASLAGGAGYGYTF.

This clone was seen more than once but under ten times. CDR3 in amino acids: CASSLGLGGLAGREQYF. The DNA for the CDR3 is TGTGCCAGCAGCTTAGGCCTCGGGGGACTAGCGGGCCGCGAGCAGTACTTC. V gene TRBV13 combines with J gene TRBJ2-7; 12 positions match TRBD2. In germline, CDR1 is PRHDT, CDR2 FYEKMQ (reference sequence). The CDR3 length is 17 residues. J gave up 6 bases and V 0 bases, and 9 bases lay outside the gene matches. The full variable domain, its missing parts supplied by reference TRBV13 and TRBJ2-7, is AAGVIQSPRHLIKEKRETATLKCYPIPRHDTVYWYQQGPGQDPQFLISFYEKMQSDKGSIPDRFSAQQFSDYHSELNMSSLELGDSALYFCASSLGLGGLAGREQYFGPGTRLTVT.

This clone was detected only a few times. This rearrangement joins TRBV5-6 to TRBJ1-5; D is undetermined. The CDR3 covers 17 residues. V was cut by 2 bases and J by 6 bases, with 21 bases left in between. Germline CDR1 reads SGHDT; CDR2 reads YYEEEE. CDR3 protein: CASSFGRQEGRSQPQHF. In nucleotides, the CDR3 is TGTGCCAGCAGCTTTGGCCGCCAGGAGGGCCGAAGTCAGCCCCAGCATTTT.

This chain uses TRBV20-1 with TRBJ2-7; tentatively, D is TRBD2 (6 bases). V gave up 3 bases and J gave up 2 bases, with 11 bases separating them. Germline V gene lookup returns CDR1 DFQATT and CDR2 SNEGSKA (reference sequence). This CDR3 has 13 residues. CDR3 amino acids: CSASPGETYEQYF. CDR3 sequence (DNA): TGCAGTGCTAGTCCGGGGGAGACCTACGAGCAGTACTTC.

The rearrangement uses TRBV4-1 and TRBJ2-1, with 9 bases identical to TRBD2. The ends lost 1 base at V and 6 bases at J; junction bases unmatched: 7. CDR1 is MGHRA and CDR2 is YSYEKL in the germline V gene. CDR3 length: 16 residues. The CDR3: CASSQVWRGGRNEQFF. CDR3 nucleotide sequence: TGCGCCAGCAGCCAAGTGTGGCGGGGGGGCCGCAATGAGCAGTTCTTC.

The chain has TRBV7-8 and TRBJ2-2, with TRBD1 matching 8 bases. Germline-derived CDR1 and CDR2 are SGHVS and FQNEAQ. The CDR3 runs to 16 residues. Trimming took 3 bases from V and 7 from J; bases not matched to a gene: 10. CDR3 sequence (DNA): TGTGCCAGCAGCTTGGACAGGGTTATTCTTGGCGGGGAGCTGTTTTTT. Residues: CASSLDRVILGGELFF.

J is TRBJ2-2 and V is TRBV5-1; unclear D gene. Between the trimmed V and J ends, which lost 2 bases and 3 bases, there was a span of 2 bases. This CDR3 is 12 amino acids long. Germline V gene lookup returns CDR1 SGHRS and CDR2 YFSETQ. CDR3 DNA: TGCGCCAGCAGCTTCGACACCGGGGAGCTGTTTTTT. Amino acid sequence: CASSFDTGELFF.

Only a few counts were recorded for this clone. V and J are TRBV6-4 and TRBJ1-1; D not resolved. This CDR3 has 11 residues. CDR1 is MRHNA, CDR2 SNTAGT, per germline. The V gene lost 6 bases and the J gene lost 2 bases, with 4 bases spanning the gap. CDR3 amino acids: CASRTNTEAFF. The CDR3, as DNA: TGTGCCAGCAGAACAAACACTGAAGCTTTCTTT.

The chain couples TRBV7-2 to TRBJ2-3; possibly TRBD2 for D (7 bases). The V end was cut by 5 bases, the J end by 5 bases, with 17 bases between. The CDR3 is 15 residues long. CDR1 is SGHTA and CDR2 is FQGNSA in the germline V gene. The chain's CDR3 is CASSPWGGQGDTQYF. The CDR3 nucleotides are TGTGCCAGCAGCCCCTGGGGGGGCCAGGGAGATACGCAGTATTTT.

CDR3 protein: CASSEPGTGTYEQYF. The CDR3 nucleotides are TGTGCCAGCAGTGAACCCGGGACAGGGACCTACGAGCAGTACTTC. The gene calls are TRBV25-1 and TRBJ2-7; 9 bases match TRBD1. From germline, CDR1 is MGHDK and CDR2 SYGVNS. After removal of 2 bases from V and 2 bases from J, the junction contained 4 bases not matched to a gene. The CDR3 loop spans 15 amino acids.